This T cell receptor beta chain is from a study of CD8+ T cells in alopecia areata. The CDR3 has 15 residues. Trimming left V 5 bases short and J 2 bases short, with 13 bases between. Germline loops: CDR1 MNHEY, CDR2 SVGAGI. It was cDNA, reverse transcribed from extracted RNA, that served as the sequencing template. Sequencing was performed with immunoSEQ multiplex PCR; in TCRdb, only in-frame clones are kept and a portion is missing. This table has 150,000 to 250,000 clones, approximately 60% appearing once. Turning to this clone: Its antigen is as yet unknown.

The treatment denotes: oral pan-JAK inhibitor, 5-10 mg twice daily. Whole-study results and caveats: The treated group had a single nonresponder, limiting CD8+ expansion-response conclusions. Scalp clonality and expanded CD8+ clones among the top 100 were significantly decreased by tofacitinib. Throughout tofacitinib, many expanded lesional clones continued to persist in scalp and blood.

The rearrangement joins TRBV6-5 to TRBJ1-5; D might be TRBD1 (6 bases). Sequenced material: CD4+ T cells sorted from blood, taken at week 4, from a patient treated with tofacitinib. The origin of this receptor is a human donor with alopecia areata. As DNA, the CDR3 is TGTGCCAGCAGTGGGGGACCAGGGGGCAATCAGCCCCAGCATTTT. Protein: CASSGGPGGNQPQHF.